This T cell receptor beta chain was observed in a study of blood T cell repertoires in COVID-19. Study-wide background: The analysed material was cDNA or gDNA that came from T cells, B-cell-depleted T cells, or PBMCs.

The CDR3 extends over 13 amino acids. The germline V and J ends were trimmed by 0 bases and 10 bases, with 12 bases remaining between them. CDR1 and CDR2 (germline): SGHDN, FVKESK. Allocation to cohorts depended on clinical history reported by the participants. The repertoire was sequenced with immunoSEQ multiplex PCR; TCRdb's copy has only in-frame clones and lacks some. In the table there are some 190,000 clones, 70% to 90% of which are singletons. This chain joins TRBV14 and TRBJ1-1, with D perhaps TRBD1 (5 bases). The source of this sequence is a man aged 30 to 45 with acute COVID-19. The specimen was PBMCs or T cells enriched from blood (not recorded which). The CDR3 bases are TGTGCCAGCAGCCAAGATCCCCAGGGATCAGCTTTCTTT. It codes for CASSQDPQGSAFF.